Included here is one TCR beta chain sequence, with context. This record comes from a study of blood T cell repertoires in COVID-19. Across the study: PBMCs, B-cell-depleted T cells, or T cells were the source of the cDNA or gDNA that made up the material.

Per the study methods: Scientists estimated how many nucleated cells there were by amplifying reference gene primers. The data were produced by immunoSEQ multiplex PCR, yet TCRdb's version contains in-frame clones alone and is incomplete. The DNA gave D and trimming, while V, J and clone size come from that table. This table holds around 170,000 clones, more than 85% found once. Across 20 to 25 US areas, participants ranged in age from 18 to 89 years. Membership in each cohort depended on participant-reported clinical history. This CDR3 is built from 13 residues. Trimming cost V 3 bases and J 4 bases, with 12 bases left between them. Germline loops: CDR1 SQVTM, CDR2 ANQGSEA.

Sequenced material: PBMCs or T cells enriched from blood (not recorded which). The TCR sequence derives from a woman in her fifties or sixties who had recovered from COVID-19. The rearrangement joins TRBV29-1 to TRBJ1-1; D may be TRBD1 (6 bases). The CDR3 DNA sequence: TGCAGCGTTGACCAGGGGTGGAGCACTGAAGCTTTCTTT. Its protein product is CSVDQGWSTEAFF.